These 2 T cell receptor beta chains were all obtained from the same sample, sequenced in a study of regulatory T cells in long-lasting Graves disease. This sample's time point: newly diagnosed GD, antithyroid drugs for less than 3 months. Extracted PBMC RNA gave rise to the TCR library. CDR3 regions were amplified by Arm-PCR using iRepertoire HTBI primers to build TCR beta libraries. TCRdb processed the multiplex PCR reads anew with MiXCR; each CDR3 protein has one entry. The table includes some 230,000 distinct CDR3 sequences, about 17% detected once. Source: peripheral blood mononuclear cells (PBMCs), taken at new diagnosis, from a patient treated with antithyroid drugs. The receptors were sampled from a female donor with Graves disease.

The sample holds many counts of this clonotype. The chain employs TRBV10-1 and TRBJ2-6; D gene ambiguous. The germline CDR1 and CDR2 sequences are WNHNN and SYGVQD (reference sequence). CDR3 length equals 14 residues. The ends were cut back, 0 bases at V and 4 bases at J, with 4 bases in the middle. This CDR3 reads CASSESPGANVLTF. The CDR3 nucleotides are TGCGCCAGCAGTGAGTCGCCCGGGGCCAACGTCCTGACTTTC.

The chain employs TRBV11-3 and TRBJ2-5, with D possibly TRBD1 on 6 matching bases. CDR1 and CDR2 from the germline V gene are SGHNT and YENEEA. The CDR3 has 14 residues. V lost 5 bases, J lost 7 bases, and 17 bases lay in between. CDR3 protein: CASSPAQGSGTQYF. Here the CDR3 DNA reads TGTGCCAGCAGCCCAGCCCAGGGGAGTGGGACCCAGTACTTC.